The clone carrying this TCR beta chain showed up just once. This CDR3 has 14 residues. Trimming removed 5 bases from V and 3 bases from J; junction bases left unmatched: 5. Germline CDR1 is SGHTA and CDR2 is FQGTGA. The entry originates in a study of control samples from healthy donors and cancer patients. TCRdb's table, derived via immunoSEQ multiplex PCR, lists solely in-frame clones and lacks some. Here the sample spans roughly 370,000 clones, 75% to 95% being singletons. The TCR comes from a man aged 40-49 years with head and neck cancer. The chain couples TRBV7-3 to TRBJ1-1; 8 bases are shared with TRBD1. What was sequenced was PBMCs. CDR3 bases: TGTGCCAGCAGCCTCGGACAGGGTCACACTGAAGCTTTCTTT. This codes for CASSLGQGHTEAFF.